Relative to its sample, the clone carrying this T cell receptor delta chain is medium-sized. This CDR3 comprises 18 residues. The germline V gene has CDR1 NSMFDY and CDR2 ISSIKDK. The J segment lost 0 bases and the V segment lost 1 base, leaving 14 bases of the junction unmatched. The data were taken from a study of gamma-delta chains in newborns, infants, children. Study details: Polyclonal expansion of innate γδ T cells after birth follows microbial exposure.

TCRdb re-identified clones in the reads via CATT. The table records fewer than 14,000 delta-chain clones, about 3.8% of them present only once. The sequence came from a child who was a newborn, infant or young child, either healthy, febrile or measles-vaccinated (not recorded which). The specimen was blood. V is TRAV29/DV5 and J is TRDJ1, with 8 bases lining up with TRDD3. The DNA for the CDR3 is TGTGCAGCAAGCCGTTCCTATTCGAGTGGGGGATACACCGATAAACTCATCTTT. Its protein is CAASRSYSSGGYTDKLIF.